Presented here are 3 T cell receptor beta chains from one specimen sequenced in a study of cytomegalovirus exposure and HLA in healthy donors. The PCR employed 60 Vbeta primers together with 13 Jbeta primers. TCRdb keeps only in-frame clones here, not all; method: immunoSEQ multiplex PCR. The table shows about 160,000 clones, with around 78% occurring only once. Sequenced: PBMCs. These receptors were collected from a female donor in good health and CMV-seronegative.

The chain carries TRBV9 and TRBJ1-2; a possible D gene is TRBD1 (5 bases). The V gene lost 4 bases and the J gene lost 1 base, with 17 bases spanning the gap. Germline CDR1 is SGDLS and CDR2 is YYNGEE. This CDR3 is built from 16 residues. For the CDR3, the DNA is TGTGCCAGCAGCCCCCCGGGGGTCGACAGTAACTATGGCTACACCTTC. Protein: CASSPPGVDSNYGYTF.

The J gene is TRBJ2-1, the V gene TRBV7-8; D perhaps matches TRBD1 (6 bases). Germline lookup yields CDR1 SGHVS and CDR2 FQNEAQ. The V gene lost 5 bases and the J gene lost 8 bases, with 19 bases spanning the gap. The CDR3 has 15 amino acids. The CDR3 region is CASSPLGTGMDEQFF. DNA of the CDR3: TGTGCCAGCAGCCCTTTAGGAACAGGGATGGATGAGCAGTTCTTC.

The genes are TRBV29-1 and TRBJ2-7; D remains unclear. The V gene's germline CDR1 is SQVTM and CDR2 ANQGSEA. V was cut by 2 bases and J by 5 bases, with 7 bases left in between. This CDR3 is built from 11 residues. CDR3 protein: CSVENADEQYF. DNA of the CDR3: TGCAGCGTTGAAAATGCGGACGAGCAGTACTTC.